Shown below are 6 T cell receptor beta chains from a single sample sequenced in a study of early stage breast cancer tumors (dated by TCRdb to the late 2010s). The library was obtained by the immunoSEQ multiplex PCR assay. The clones in this table, taken by TCRdb from immuneACCESS, are in-frame only. Not every clone is retained; where verified, under half of the shortfall comes from an unresolved V gene, and the cause of the rest is unknown. In all, the sample holds 12,000 to 15,000 clones, and about 81% of those were seen once. The biggest ten clones account for less than 5.5% of the sample. The specimen sequenced was normal breast tissue next to the tumor. These receptors were obtained from a person younger than 45 with breast cancer.

The chain combines TRBV7-9 with TRBJ1-1, with a tentative D call TRBD1 (6 bases). The CDR3 consists of 14 residues. Germline V gives CDR1 SEHNR, CDR2 FQNEAQ (reference sequence). The V end was cut by 5 bases, the J end by 12 bases, with 22 bases between. The CDR3 DNA sequence: TGTGCCAGCAGCGCCCCCGGGACACGCTTCAACCCTTTCTTT. Its translation: CASSAPGTRFNPFF.

The chain recombines TRBV30 with TRBJ2-2, with 10 bases aligning to TRBD2. Germline V gives CDR1 GTSNPN, CDR2 SVGIG (reference sequence). This CDR3 is built from 16 residues. With 0 bases clipped from V and 3 bases from J, the junction kept 4 bases outside the gene matches. Here the CDR3 reads CAWSVRLAGDTGELFF. CDR3 nucleotides: TGTGCCTGGAGTGTACGCCTAGCGGGAGACACCGGGGAGCTGTTTTTT.

V usage is TRBV12-5 and J usage is TRBJ2-2; D is uncertain. The germline V gene encodes CDR1 LGHNT and CDR2 FRNRAP. CDR3 length: 11 amino acids. Trimming left V 3 bases short and J 4 bases short, with 0 bases between. This CDR3 reads CASGFTGELFF. The CDR3 DNA follows: TGTGCTAGTGGTTTCACCGGGGAGCTGTTTTTT.

The CDR3 sequence is CASSPSVGWGNGYTF. Here the CDR3 DNA reads TGTGCCAGCAGCCCCTCCGTGGGGTGGGGAAACGGCTACACCTTC. The rearrangement joins TRBV5-4 to TRBJ1-2, with D unclear. Trimming removed 4 bases at V and 8 bases at J, with 21 bases between. CDR3 length: 15 residues. Germline CDR1 and CDR2: SGHNT and YYREEE (reference sequence).

The rearrangement uses TRBV4-2 and TRBJ1-2; 8 bases are a match to TRBD1. CDR1 LGHNA and CDR2 YNFKEQ come from the germline V gene. The CDR3 consists of 14 residues. Trimming took 1 base from V and 6 from J; bases not matched to a gene: 4. The CDR3 loop reads CASSQGRTGNGYTF. The DNA of the CDR3 is TGTGCCAGCAGCCAAGGTCGGACAGGGAATGGCTACACCTTC.

This chain links TRBV7-8 with TRBJ2-2; 11 positions match TRBD2. Germline-derived CDR1 and CDR2 are SGHVS and FQNEAQ. This CDR3 comprises 19 residues. The junction had 17 bases not matched to a gene; V was cut back by 5 bases and J by 6 bases. As DNA, the CDR3 is TGTGCCAGCAGCCCGGGGGGATCTGGGACTAGCGGTCCGGCCGGGGAGCTGTTTTTT. As protein: CASSPGGSGTSGPAGELFF.